These 20 T cell receptor beta chains share one sample of origin, sequenced in a study of radiation and T cells in renal cell carcinoma. Time point defined: blood 4 weeks post-SBRT, at nephrectomy. The treatment here: 15 Gy SBRT to primary tumor, nephrectomy 4 weeks later. The protocol was immunoSEQ multiplex PCR, while the TCRdb copy is restricted to in-frame clones and leaves out a portion. Of about 83,000 clones in the sample, approximately 82% were seen once. Here the sequenced sample was blood, taken from a patient whose treatment included radiotherapy and nephrectomy. The receptors originated from an older woman with renal cell carcinoma.

The genes are TRBV7-6 and TRBJ1-5, with D possibly matching TRBD1 (5 bases). V shed 4 bases and J shed 2 bases, with 9 bases lying between them. The length of the CDR3 is 14 residues. In germline, CDR1 is SGHVS, CDR2 FNYEAQ. CDR3 residues: CASSYGHRNQPQHF. CDR3 sequence (DNA): TGTGCCAGCAGCTACGGACACCGCAATCAGCCCCAGCATTTT. Looking up the rest from reference TRBV7-6 and TRBJ1-5 gives the full variable domain: GAGVSQSPRYKVTKRGQDVALRCDPISGHVSLYWYRQALGQGPEFLTYFNYEAQQDKSGLPNDRFSAERPEGSISTLTIQRTEQRDSAMYRCASSYGHRNQPQHFGDGTRLSIL.

The gene calls are TRBV19 and TRBJ2-3; 8 bases are a match to TRBD2. The CDR3 totals 16 residues. V lost 5 bases, J lost 0 bases, and 7 bases stayed unmatched. CDR1 and CDR2 from the germline V gene are LNHDA and SQIVND (reference sequence). The CDR3: CASSVSGGGSTDTQYF. In DNA form, the CDR3 reads TGTGCCAGTAGTGTCAGCGGGGGAGGGAGCACAGATACGCAGTATTTT.

The rearrangement links TRBV28 to TRBJ1-4; unclear D gene. Per the germline V gene, CDR1 is MDHEN and CDR2 is SYDVKM. V lost 3 bases and J lost 0, with 5 bases in between. The CDR3 is 14 amino acids. CDR3 DNA: TGTGCCAGCAGTTTCGGTGCAACTAATGAAAAACTGTTTTTT. It translates to CASSFGATNEKLFF.

The rearrangement joins TRBV2 to TRBJ1-5; 7 nucleotides agree with TRBD1. This CDR3 comprises 15 residues. CDR1 is SNHLY and CDR2 is FYNNEI in the germline V gene. The V gene end was trimmed by 7 bases and the J gene end by 7 bases; junction bases not matched to a gene: 13. CDR3 nucleotide sequence: TGTGCCAGCACCCAGACAGGGCAGACGGGGCAGCCCCAGCATTTT. The encoded protein is CASTQTGQTGQPQHF.

The chain combines TRBV11-1 with TRBJ2-7; D is perhaps TRBD1 (6 bases). V shed 4 bases and J shed 5 bases, with 18 bases lying between them. The CDR3 spans 15 residues. CDR1 is SGHAT and CDR2 is FQDESV in the germline V gene (reference sequence). For the CDR3, the DNA is TGTGCCAGCAGCTGGAGCCCCGAACAGGGCAACGAGCAGTACTTC. Translating it yields CASSWSPEQGNEQYF.

The sample holds one count of this clone. The chain uses TRBV15 and TRBJ2-5, with TRBD2 matching 8 bases. The CDR3 runs to 16 residues. Germline values: CDR1 LNHNV, CDR2 YYDKDF (reference sequence). Trimming cost V 3 bases and J 5 bases; bases outside gene matches: 11. This CDR3 is CATSRTPSGSTETQYF. The CDR3 DNA reads TGTGCCACCAGCAGGACCCCAAGCGGGAGTACGGAGACCCAGTACTTC.

V usage is TRBV11-3 and J usage is TRBJ1-1, with 8 positions matching TRBD1. V was clipped by 7 bases and J by 1 base; unmatched bases: 5. The V gene's germline CDR1 is SGHNT and CDR2 YENEEA. The CDR3 is made up of 14 amino acids. The CDR3 region has the DNA TGTGCCAGCATCGCCGGGACAGGGAACACTGAAGCTTTCTTT. It yields the protein CASIAGTGNTEAFF.

The sample holds one count of this clone. The chain links TRBV27 to TRBJ1-6; D may be TRBD1 (6 bases). The CDR3 is made up of 16 amino acids. The germline V gene has CDR1 MNHEY and CDR2 SMNVEV (reference sequence). V gave up 0 bases and J gave up 8 bases, with 14 bases separating them. The CDR3 DNA is TGTGCCAGCAGTTTATCGATCCCAGGGGCTGATTCACCCCTCCACTTT. Its translation is CASSLSIPGADSPLHF.

The V and J genes are TRBV7-9 and TRBJ2-7, with 8 nucleotides matching TRBD2. The CDR3 consists of 17 residues. In germline, CDR1 is SEHNR, CDR2 FQNEAQ (reference sequence). V dropped 0 bases and J dropped 1; count of bases not matched to a gene: 8. This CDR3 is CASSLAPGGVASYEQYF. For the CDR3, the DNA is TGTGCCAGCAGCTTAGCGCCCGGGGGGGTGGCTTCCTACGAGCAGTACTTC. Using reference TRBV7-9 and TRBJ2-7 for the parts outside the CDR3, the full variable domain is DTGVSQNPRHKITKRGQNVTFRCDPISEHNRLYWYRQTLGQGPEFLTYFQNEAQLEKSRLLSDRFSAERPKGSFSTLEIQRTEQGDSAMYLCASSLAPGGVASYEQYFGPGTRLTVT.

The chain combines TRBV27 with TRBJ2-7, with D possibly being TRBD2 (7 bases). This CDR3 contains 14 residues. Germline CDR1 reads MNHEY; CDR2 reads SMNVEV (reference sequence). Trimming removed 2 bases from V and 4 bases from J, with 12 bases in between. CDR3: CASSLVGGQYEQYF. CDR3 nucleotides: TGTGCCAGCAGTTTAGTGGGGGGGCAGTACGAGCAGTACTTC.

This chain links TRBV2 with TRBJ2-6; D gene unclear. CDR1 and CDR2 (germline): SNHLY, FYNNEI. This CDR3 has 15 amino acids. The germline V and J ends were trimmed by 2 bases and 0 bases, with 5 bases remaining between them. The CDR3 loop reads CASSEPGSGANVLTF. Here the CDR3 DNA reads TGTGCCAGCAGTGAACCCGGCTCTGGGGCCAACGTCCTGACTTTC.

This clone was seen a few times. The chain is built from TRBV7-9 and TRBJ2-1; 9 bases align to TRBD2. J lost 4 bases, V lost 5 bases, and 3 bases had no gene match. CDR1 is SEHNR, CDR2 FQNEAQ, per germline (reference sequence). The CDR3 is 14 amino acids. CDR3 DNA: TGTGCCAGCAGCCCGACTAGCGGATACAATGAGCAGTTCTTC. It is translated as CASSPTSGYNEQFF.

The V gene is TRBV7-9, the J gene TRBJ2-7; TRBD1 agrees at 7 bases. The CDR3 sequence is 15 residues long. The germline gives CDR1 SEHNR, CDR2 FQNEAQ (reference sequence). The V segment lost 1 base and the J segment 7 bases; nucleotides outside the gene matches: 10. The CDR3 spells CASSLGQGVTWEQYF. In nucleotides, the CDR3 is TGTGCCAGCAGCTTAGGTCAGGGGGTAACGTGGGAGCAGTACTTC.

J is TRBJ2-7 and V is TRBV11-2; no reliable D call. The CDR3 totals 16 residues. Germline V gives CDR1 SGHAT, CDR2 FQNNGV. Trimming cost V 4 bases and J 6 bases, with 22 bases left between them. CDR3 in amino acids: CASSSSDLGEMAEQYF. The CDR3 bases are TGTGCCAGCAGCTCATCGGACCTAGGAGAGATGGCCGAGCAGTACTTC.

V gene TRBV5-4 combines with J gene TRBJ1-3; D is possibly TRBD1 (5 bases). V lost 6 bases and J lost 4, with 11 bases in between. CDR3 length: 13 amino acids. Germline CDR1 is SGHNT and CDR2 is YYREEE (reference sequence). CDR3 protein: CASNSGKGNTIYF. The CDR3 nucleotides read TGTGCCAGCAACTCAGGGAAAGGAAACACCATATATTTT.

The sample holds many counts of this clone. The chain uses TRBV5-6 and TRBJ2-5; 10 bases align to TRBD1. The V gene end was trimmed by 0 bases and the J gene end by 5 bases; junction bases not matched to a gene: 4. Germline CDR1 and CDR2: SGHDT and YYEEEE. The CDR3 has 15 amino acids. CDR3 in amino acids: CASSLVGQGEETQYF. In nucleotides, the CDR3 is TGTGCCAGCAGCTTGGTAGGACAGGGGGAGGAGACCCAGTACTTC. Supplemented by reference TRBV5-6 and TRBJ2-5, the full variable domain reads DAGVTQSPTHLIKTRGQQVTLRCSPKSGHDTVSWYQQALGQGPQFIFQYYEEEERQRGNFPDRFSGHQFPNYSSELNVNALLLGDSALYLCASSLVGQGEETQYFGPGTRLLVL.

This rearrangement joins TRBV7-2 to TRBJ2-1; the D is unclear. The ends were cut back, 6 bases at V and 5 bases at J, with 17 bases in the middle. The CDR3 length is 15 residues. CDR1 SGHTA and CDR2 FQGNSA come from the germline V gene. For the CDR3, the DNA is TGTGCCAGCAGTCCCGCCTTGGCTCGGGACAATGAGCAGTTCTTC. It codes for CASSPALARDNEQFF.

This chain connects TRBV5-1 to TRBJ2-5; possibly TRBD1 or TRBD2 for D (5 bases each). The CDR3 is 15 amino acids. Germline V gene sequence: CDR1 SGHRS, CDR2 YFSETQ. V was cut by 1 base and J by 4 bases, with 14 bases left in between. CDR3 nucleotide sequence: TGCGCCAGCAGCTTGTCTAGGGGCCGGGGAGAGACCCAGTACTTC. Its protein product is CASSLSRGRGETQYF.

This clone was detected only once. The chain couples TRBV7-9 to TRBJ2-5, with D possibly matching TRBD1 (5 bases). This CDR3 spans 15 amino acids. The germline gives CDR1 SEHNR, CDR2 FQNEAQ (reference sequence). V dropped 1 base and J dropped 2 bases, with 11 bases sitting between them. The CDR3 sequence is CASSLVQAGQETQYF. The CDR3 bases are TGTGCCAGCAGCTTAGTTCAGGCAGGGCAAGAGACCCAGTACTTC.

On this clone: The conserved closing phenylalanine or tryptophan is absent in this CDR3, likely reflecting a read error. V gene TRBV6-5 combines with J gene TRBJ1-2; D is unclear. The CDR3 is 12 amino acids. The germline V gene encodes CDR1 MNHEY and CDR2 SVGAGI. V lost 6 bases and J 8 bases, leaving 13 bases between the germline ends. The CDR3 nucleotides are TGTGCCAGCAGCTCAATATCGGGGGGCTACACCCTC. It encodes CASSSISGGYTL.